This TCR beta chain was captured by sequencing in a study of tumor and adjacent non-tumor tissue in lung cancer. Looking at the study overall: Aged 31 to 76 years, patients included roughly 10 men and about 5 women with stage I to III disease.

A modified ARM-PCR protocol with three rounds of nested PCR amplified TCRbeta. TCRdb re-analysed the multiplex PCR reads in MiXCR, keeping a single row per CDR3 protein. The data show tens of thousands of distinct CDR3 sequences, around two thirds seen once. About this clonotype itself: Its antigen is unidentified. This is likely a read error, given that the CDR3 carries no conserved phenylalanine or tryptophan at its end.

The template was RNA from unsorted bulk tissue. Distant lung tissue was collected more than 3 cm away from the tumor edge. Study-wide points: Top 100 clones took a larger repertoire share in normal lung.

The germline V gene encodes CDR1 SGHAT and CDR2 FQNNGV. The CDR3 totals 15 residues. This sequence joins TRBV11-2 and TRBJ2-1; 13 bases are a match to TRBD2. The sequencing input was distant non-tumor lung tissue. This receptor was taken from a man between 65 and 85 years old with non-small cell lung cancer. In DNA, the CDR3 is TGTGTCAGCAGCTTAGAGGGACTAGCGGGGAGGGAGCAGTTCCTC. Amino acid sequence: CVSSLEGLAGREQFL.